The 20 T cell receptor beta chains reported below all come from one sample, sequenced in a study of CD8 T cell repertoires and HIV-1 epitope variants. Only in-frame clones appear in the TCRdb table, and some are missing; sequencing was by immunoSEQ multiplex PCR. The sample yields fewer than 6,000 clones, over 65% seen once. Their recognized antigens are unknown. Sequencing was performed on cultured CD8+ T cells derived from PBMCs. These receptors were obtained from a male donor with HIV.

In DNA form, the CDR3 reads TGCGCCAGCAGCCAAGATCATACCGGGACACCCCCCAATGAGCAGTTCTTC. Protein product: CASSQDHTGTPPNEQFF. This chain links TRBV4-1 with TRBJ2-1, with a weak D call TRBD1 (6 bases). The CDR3 contains 17 residues. Germline CDR1 is MGHRA and CDR2 is YSYEKL. V lost 0 bases, J lost 6 bases, and 18 bases lay in between.

The chain uses TRBV5-4 and TRBJ2-7, with 7 bases that match TRBD1. CDR3 length: 14 amino acids. J gave up 0 bases and V 2 bases, and 2 bases lay outside the gene matches. The germline CDR1 and CDR2 sequences are SGHNT and YYREEE (reference sequence). Written as DNA, the CDR3 is TGTGCCAGCAGCTTACGGGACAGCTCCTACGAGCAGTACTTC. This sequence encodes CASSLRDSSYEQYF.

V is TRBV7-8 and J is TRBJ2-1, with D perhaps TRBD2 (5 bases). Germline lookup yields CDR1 SGHVS and CDR2 FQNEAQ. V dropped 1 base and J dropped 0 bases, with 10 bases sitting between them. This CDR3 contains 16 residues. The CDR3 here is CASSLVTEGSYNEQFF. DNA for the CDR3: TGTGCCAGCAGCTTAGTGACCGAGGGCTCCTACAATGAGCAGTTCTTC.

By proportion, this clone is medium-sized. The chain employs TRBV15 and TRBJ1-4, with D perhaps matching TRBD1 (6 bases). CDR1 is LNHNV, CDR2 YYDKDF, per germline (reference sequence). The CDR3 is made up of 14 amino acids. Trimming pared 0 bases from V and 8 bases from J, leaving 10 bases between. The DNA for the CDR3 is TGTGCCACCAGCAGAGACAGGGGTGGGGAAAAACTGTTTTTT. Protein sequence: CATSRDRGGEKLFF.

This clone was counted a few times. The J gene is TRBJ2-7, the V gene TRBV5-8; D not certain. The CDR3 runs to 14 residues. Trimming shortened V by 4 bases and J by 0 bases, and 11 bases separated the two germline ends. Germline V gene sequence: CDR1 SGHTS, CDR2 YDEGEE. CDR3 sequence: CASSPTTSSYEQYF. CDR3 in DNA: TGTGCCAGCAGCCCTACTACGAGCTCCTACGAGCAGTACTTC.

The chain employs TRBV4-2 and TRBJ2-7; 8 bases are shared with TRBD1. This CDR3 has 14 amino acids. Germline V gene data show CDR1 as LGHNA and CDR2 as YNFKEQ. J gave up 1 base and V 5 bases, and 4 bases lay outside the gene matches. The CDR3 DNA is TGTGCCAGCAGCTTCGGACAGGGTTCCTACGAGCAGTACTTC. Amino acids: CASSFGQGSYEQYF.

The rearrangement joins TRBV28 to TRBJ1-5; D is uncertain. The germline V and J ends were trimmed by 6 bases and 4 bases, with 16 bases remaining between them. The CDR3 spans 15 residues. Germline CDR1 and CDR2: MDHEN and SYDVKM. CDR3 nucleotides: TGTGCCAGCAGCCCCGTCGGGGAGACAAATCAGCCCCAGCATTTT. It yields the protein CASSPVGETNQPQHF.

This clone was found a few times. This rearrangement joins TRBV28 to TRBJ2-7; D may be TRBD1 or TRBD2 (6 bases each). Germline CDR1 and CDR2: MDHEN and SYDVKM. V lost 3 bases to trimming and J lost 3 bases, with 9 bases between them. The CDR3 consists of 13 residues. The CDR3 sequence: CASSFGGDYEQYF. DNA for the CDR3: TGTGCCAGCAGTTTCGGGGGCGACTACGAGCAGTACTTC.

The gene calls are TRBV15 and TRBJ2-5, with D maybe TRBD1 (6 bases). CDR1 and CDR2 (germline): LNHNV, YYDKDF (reference sequence). V shed 0 bases and J shed 5 bases, with 10 bases lying between them. CDR3 size: 14 residues. CDR3 sequence reads: CATSRENRAETQYF. For the CDR3, the DNA is TGTGCCACCAGCAGAGAGAACAGGGCGGAGACCCAGTACTTC.

The chain carries TRBV7-2 and TRBJ2-3; 10 positions agree with TRBD2. The germline V gene has CDR1 SGHTA and CDR2 FQGNSA. The J segment lost 1 base and the V segment lost 0 bases, leaving 7 bases of the junction unmatched. This CDR3 comprises 18 residues. The CDR3 DNA is TGTGCCAGCAGCTTAGCGCGGAAAGCGGGAGGGGGCACAGATACGCAGTATTTT. Translating gives CASSLARKAGGGTDTQYF.

CDR3 sequence: CASSLVGGPHTQYF. CDR3 in DNA: TGTGCCAGCAGCTTAGTCGGGGGGCCCCATACGCAGTATTTT. The chain combines TRBV7-2 with TRBJ2-3, with D tentatively TRBD2 (7 bases). Germline V CDR1 and CDR2: SGHTA, FQGNSA. This CDR3 is 14 amino acids long. Between the trimmed V and J ends, which lost 1 base and 7 bases, there was a span of 12 bases.

V gene TRBV10-1 combines with J gene TRBJ1-1; tentatively, D is TRBD1 (5 bases). V dropped 2 bases and J dropped 5 bases, with 9 bases sitting between them. CDR3 length equals 13 residues. CDR1 is WNHNN, CDR2 SYGVQD, per germline (reference sequence). The CDR3 protein is CASSEGGGTEAFF. CDR3 DNA sequence: TGCGCCAGCAGTGAGGGTGGGGGAACTGAAGCTTTCTTT.

V is TRBV5-4 and J is TRBJ2-3, with 14 bases that match TRBD2. This CDR3 is built from 17 residues. The V gene's germline CDR1 is SGHNT and CDR2 YYREEE (reference sequence). V shed 4 bases, J shed 5 bases, and the junction held 9 bases outside the gene matches. This CDR3 reads CASSHGTSGSLGDTQYF. CDR3 sequence (DNA): TGTGCCAGCAGCCACGGGACTAGCGGGAGCTTGGGAGATACGCAGTATTTT.

The chain employs TRBV5-1 and TRBJ1-4; tentatively, D is TRBD1 (5 bases). The CDR3 contains 14 residues. Germline CDR1 is SGHRS and CDR2 is YFSETQ. The ends were cut back, 4 bases at V and 6 bases at J, with 13 bases in the middle. In nucleotides, the CDR3 is TGCGCCAGCAGCCTCGGGGGGACGGATGAAAAACTGTTTTTT. Amino acid sequence: CASSLGGTDEKLFF.

The chain links TRBV10-1 to TRBJ1-2; 8 nucleotides agree with TRBD1. The J segment lost 5 bases and the V segment lost 7 bases, leaving 6 bases of the junction unmatched. CDR1 is WNHNN and CDR2 is SYGVQD in the germline V gene (reference sequence). The CDR3 spans 13 residues. The CDR3 DNA reads as TGCGCCAGCAATCTCGACAGGGGTTATGGCTACACCTTC. Its protein product is CASNLDRGYGYTF.

The J gene is TRBJ2-7, the V gene TRBV5-1; 12 nucleotides line up with TRBD2. Germline V gene lookup returns CDR1 SGHRS and CDR2 YFSETQ. CDR3 size: 14 residues. J gave up 7 bases and V 7 bases, and 9 bases lay outside the gene matches. This CDR3 is CASGLAGGPEEQYF. The DNA of the CDR3 is TGCGCCAGCGGCCTAGCGGGAGGGCCTGAGGAGCAGTACTTC.

The V and J genes are TRBV28 and TRBJ2-7; D is perhaps TRBD2 (6 bases). CDR3 size: 14 residues. V lost 3 bases and J lost 2, with 11 bases in between. Germline loops: CDR1 MDHEN, CDR2 SYDVKM. CDR3 sequence (DNA): TGTGCCAGCAGTTTGGGGACTCCCGCCTACGAGCAGTACTTC. Translating it yields CASSLGTPAYEQYF.

The chain carries TRBV4-1 and TRBJ1-1; 8 bases map to TRBD1. The CDR3 covers 14 residues. The ends lost 4 bases at V and 1 base at J; junction bases unmatched: 2. Per germline, CDR1 MGHRA and CDR2 YSYEKL. DNA for the CDR3: TGCGCCAGCAGCCTGACAGGGGCGAACACTGAAGCTTTCTTT. The encoded protein is CASSLTGANTEAFF.

J is TRBJ1-1 and V is TRBV7-6; D not certain. This CDR3 is built from 12 residues. Between the trimmed V and J ends, which lost 5 bases and 2 bases, there was a span of 6 bases. Germline V gene lookup returns CDR1 SGHVS and CDR2 FNYEAQ. CDR3 bases: TGTGCCAGCAGCCCCCTAAACACTGAAGCTTTCTTT. Its protein product is CASSPLNTEAFF.

This clone is a singleton in its sample. The chain has TRBV7-2 and TRBJ2-7, with 9 bases fitting TRBD1. The CDR3 is 14 amino acids. Germline CDR1 and CDR2: SGHTA and FQGNSA. V dropped 4 bases and J dropped 7; count of bases not matched to a gene: 8. The CDR3 nucleotides read TGTGCCAGCAGCTCGCGGACAGGGGCTCAGGAGCAGTACTTC. This encodes CASSSRTGAQEQYF.